This paragraph covers one T cell receptor (beta chain) sequence. Its specificity is unknown. The PCR had 60 Vbeta and 13 Jbeta primers. Some clones are missing from TCRdb's copy, which holds only in-frame ones; the method was immunoSEQ multiplex PCR. The sample contains about 200,000 clones, 79% of which appear only once. This record belongs to a study of cytomegalovirus exposure and HLA in healthy donors. Study-level information: The early release's HLA-typed donors yielded approximately 82 million unique TCRs.

Whole-study results and caveats: Sequencing likely caused a cluster of highly shared sequence variants. As confirmed in vitro, a few CMV-associated chains were specific for CMV antigens. Differences between HLA loci emerged in a later analysis of TCR association rates, with DRB1 most and HLA-C fewest.

Trimming took 4 bases from V and 1 from J, leaving 11 bases between them. CDR1 is SGHRS, CDR2 YFSETQ, per germline. This CDR3 region has 14 residues. This clonotype originated in a girl aged 5-17 years in good health and CMV-seropositive. Sequenced input: PBMCs. The chain couples TRBV5-1 to TRBJ1-2; TRBD1 is a possible D gene (5 bases). CDR3 sequence: CASSPDSINYGYTF. CDR3 sequence (DNA): TGCGCCAGCAGCCCCGACAGCATTAACTATGGCTACACCTTC. The whole variable domain, filled in from reference TRBV5-1 and TRBJ1-2, reads KAGVTQTPRYLIKTRGQQVTLSCSPISGHRSVSWYQQTPGQGLQFLFEYFSETQRNKGNFPGRFSGRQFSNSRSEMNVSTLELGDSALYLCASSPDSINYGYTFGSGTRLTVV.